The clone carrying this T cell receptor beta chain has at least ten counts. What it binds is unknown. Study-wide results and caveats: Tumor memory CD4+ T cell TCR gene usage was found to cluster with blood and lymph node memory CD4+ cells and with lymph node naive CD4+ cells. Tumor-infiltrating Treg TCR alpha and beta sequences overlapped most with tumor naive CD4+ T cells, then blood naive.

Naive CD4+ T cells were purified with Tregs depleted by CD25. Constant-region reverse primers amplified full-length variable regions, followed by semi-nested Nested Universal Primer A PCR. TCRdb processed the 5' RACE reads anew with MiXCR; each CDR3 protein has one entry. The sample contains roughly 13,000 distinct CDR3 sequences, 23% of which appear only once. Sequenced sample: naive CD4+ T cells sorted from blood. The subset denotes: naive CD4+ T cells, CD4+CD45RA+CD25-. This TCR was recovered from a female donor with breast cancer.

The CDR3 reads CASSEWGTGTSNQPQHF. The CDR3 DNA sequence: TGTGCCAGCAGTGAATGGGGGACAGGGACGAGCAATCAGCCCCAGCATTTT. The chain recombines TRBV6-1 with TRBJ1-5, with 9 positions matching TRBD1. J gave up 1 base and V 2 bases, and 6 bases lay outside the gene matches. Per germline, CDR1 MNHNS and CDR2 SASEGT. This CDR3 has 17 residues.